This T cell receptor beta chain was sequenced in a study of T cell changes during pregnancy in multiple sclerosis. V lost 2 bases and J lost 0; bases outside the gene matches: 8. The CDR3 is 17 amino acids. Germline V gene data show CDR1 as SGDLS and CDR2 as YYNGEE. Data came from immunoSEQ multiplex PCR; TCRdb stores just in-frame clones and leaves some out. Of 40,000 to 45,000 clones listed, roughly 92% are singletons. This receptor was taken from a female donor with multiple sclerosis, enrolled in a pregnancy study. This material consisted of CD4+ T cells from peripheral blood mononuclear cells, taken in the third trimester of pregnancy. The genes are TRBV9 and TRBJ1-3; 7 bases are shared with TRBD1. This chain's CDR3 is CASSVTGTAISGNTIYF. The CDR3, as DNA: TGTGCCAGCAGCGTCACCGGGACAGCTATCTCTGGAAACACCATATATTTT.